This passage covers 9 T cell receptor beta chains from one sample sequenced in a study of T-cell memory formation after mild COVID-19. Each CDR3 protein is one row after TCRdb ran MiXCR on the 5' RACE reads. The repertoire includes 90,000 to 120,000 distinct CDR3 sequences, roughly a sixth of them detected once, and around 5.5% sits in the top ten. Material for sequencing was PBMCs or a T cell subset sorted from them (not recorded which). Receptor source: a man between 18 and 35 years old who had mild COVID-19 (a few samples of this study predate the infection). Cell type and time point are not known.

Concerning this clonotype: At one end the junction does not follow the germline gene, possibly because of a read error. J is TRBJ2-3 and V is TRBV7-8, with 10 bases lining up with TRBD2. The CDR3 totals 15 residues. Germline lookup yields CDR1 SGHVS and CDR2 FQNEAQ. This CDR3 is CASSVAGGYTDTQYF. CDR3 DNA sequence: TGTGCCAGCAGCGTAGCGGGGGGATACACAGATACGCAGTATTTT.

The gene calls are TRBV9 and TRBJ1-4; no clear D. CDR3 length equals 14 residues. Germline CDR1 and CDR2: SGDLS and YYNGEE. V lost 0 bases to trimming and J lost 3 bases, with 6 bases between them. The CDR3 DNA reads TGTGCCAGCAGCGTAGCAGGCTCTAATGAAAAACTGTTTTTT. This translates into CASSVAGSNEKLFF.

The sample holds a few counts of this clonotype. The rearrangement links TRBV11-1 to TRBJ2-5, with 11 nucleotides matching TRBD1. V was pared by 5 bases and J by 5 bases, with 16 bases of the junction left unmatched. The CDR3 sequence is 18 residues long. CDR1 is SGHAT, CDR2 FQDESV, per germline (reference sequence). The CDR3 DNA is TGTGCCAGCAGCAATGGGCAACTAGGACAGGGGGCGCGGGAGACCCAGTACTTC. Translated: CASSNGQLGQGARETQYF.

This chain joins TRBV4-3 and TRBJ2-1; TRBD2 agrees at 16 bases. Germline lookup yields CDR1 LGHNA and CDR2 YSLEER. Trimming removed 4 bases from V and 14 bases from J; junction bases left unmatched: 5. This CDR3 comprises 14 residues. The CDR3 sequence is CASSLGLAGGSKFF. The CDR3 bases are TGCGCCAGCAGCCTGGGACTAGCGGGGGGGTCGAAGTTCTTC.

This rearrangement joins TRBV5-1 to TRBJ2-1; TRBD2 aligns across 12 bases. The CDR3 is made up of 15 amino acids. The V and J ends lost 3 bases and 8 bases, in that order; junction bases with no gene match: 6. Germline values: CDR1 SGHRS, CDR2 YFSETQ. The CDR3 protein is CASSYGLAGLDEQFF. CDR3 DNA: TGCGCCAGCAGCTACGGACTAGCGGGGTTAGATGAGCAGTTCTTC.

This clonotype has just a few counts. V usage is TRBV6-5 and J usage is TRBJ2-7; weak D call: TRBD1 (5 bases). Germline values: CDR1 MNHEY, CDR2 SVGAGI. V was pared by 2 bases and J by 7 bases, with 15 bases between. CDR3 length: 14 amino acids. CDR3 loop: CASSYGHLLEEQYF. As DNA, the CDR3 is TGTGCCAGCAGTTACGGACACCTTTTGGAAGAGCAGTACTTC.

This clonotype appeared a few times. The chain has TRBV29-1 and TRBJ2-3; 10 positions agree with TRBD1. Germline CDR1 is SQVTM and CDR2 is ANQGSEA. J lost 1 base, V lost 6 bases, and 10 bases had no gene match. The CDR3 loop spans 16 amino acids. In DNA, the CDR3 is TGCAGCGTCTTCCCCGGGACAGGGGTGGGCACAGATACGCAGTATTTT. The encoded protein is CSVFPGTGVGTDTQYF.

This clonotype was seen a few times. The CDR3 protein is CASSLGRGEQYV. CDR3 nucleotides: TGTGCCAGCAGCTTAGGGAGGGGGGAGCAGTACGTC. This chain connects TRBV7-9 to TRBJ2-7, with D possibly being TRBD1 or TRBD2 (6 bases each). Germline CDR1 SEHNR, CDR2 FQNEAQ (reference sequence). V was trimmed by 1 base and J by 7 bases, leaving 8 bases between them. This CDR3 has 12 amino acids.

The chain carries TRBV2 and TRBJ2-6, with D possibly being TRBD1 (7 bases). CDR1 and CDR2 (germline): SNHLY, FYNNEI. V dropped 7 bases and J dropped 1 base, with 11 bases sitting between them. CDR3 size: 15 residues. The CDR3 coding sequence is TGTGCCAGCAAGACAGGGAGGTCTGGGGCCAACGTCCTGACTTTC. Its translation is CASKTGRSGANVLTF.